The 15 T cell receptor beta chains below all came from one sample that was sequenced in a study of T cells in Graves' hyperthyroidism and ophthalmopathy. From RNA transcripts, TCR beta CDR3 regions were amplified. An initial round of RT-PCR targeting the TCR CDR3 relied on the HTBI primer set. TCRdb reprocessed the multiplex PCR reads via MiXCR and lists one record per CDR3 protein. The repertoire holds about 600,000 distinct CDR3 sequences, with 16% as singletons. Material for sequencing was blood. Source of these receptors: a woman aged 40-49 years with Graves' ophthalmopathy.

This chain links TRBV3-1 with TRBJ1-6, with 11 bases matching TRBD1. After removal of 1 base from V and 7 bases from J, the junction contained 12 bases not matched to a gene. The CDR3 sequence is 19 residues long. Germline assignment: CDR1 LGHDT and CDR2 YNNKEL (reference sequence). The DNA for the CDR3 is TGTGCCAGCAGCCAAGTCCTGGATCCTCGGACAGGGGGCAATTCACCCCTCCACTTT. Translated, it gives CASSQVLDPRTGGNSPLHF.

This clonotype occurred a few times. J is TRBJ2-1 and V is TRBV2; maybe TRBD2 (6 bases). V shed 5 bases and J shed 4 bases, with 12 bases lying between them. CDR3 length equals 14 residues. CDR1 and CDR2 (germline): SNHLY, FYNNEI. The CDR3 region has the DNA TGTGCCAGCAGTCCAGGACTATTTTACAATGAGCAGTTCTTC. Protein sequence: CASSPGLFYNEQFF.

This sequence joins TRBV6-6 and TRBJ1-1; possibly TRBD1 for D (5 bases). The V and J ends lost 2 bases and 6 bases respectively, with 19 bases between them. Per germline, CDR1 MNHNY and CDR2 SVGAGI (reference sequence). This CDR3 is 16 amino acids long. The CDR3 DNA is TGTGCCAGCAGTTACCCCGGGGGGGGAGGTACCTCTGAAGCTTTCTTT. It is translated as CASSYPGGGGTSEAFF.

The V gene is TRBV7-9, the J gene TRBJ2-1; no definite D call. The germline V gene has CDR1 SEHNR and CDR2 FQNEAQ (reference sequence). V lost 4 bases and J 0 bases, leaving 16 bases between the germline ends. The CDR3 consists of 17 residues. The CDR3 spells CASSSPARASSYNEQFF. The CDR3 nucleotides read TGTGCCAGCAGCTCCCCCGCAAGGGCTAGCTCCTACAATGAGCAGTTCTTC.

V usage is TRBV18 and J usage is TRBJ2-5; D is possibly TRBD2 (5 bases). This CDR3 has 14 amino acids. Trimming pared 2 bases from V and 4 bases from J, leaving 11 bases between. Germline CDR1 reads KGHSH; CDR2 reads LQKENI. DNA for the CDR3: TGTGCCAGCTCACCAATAGGGAGAGGAGAGACCCAGTACTTC. Translation gives CASSPIGRGETQYF.

This clonotype was seen many times. The chain carries TRBV2 and TRBJ2-1; 7 positions match TRBD2. CDR3 length: 14 amino acids. The trim removed 8 bases at V and 0 bases at J, leaving 4 bases unmatched. Germline V gives CDR1 SNHLY, CDR2 FYNNEI. The CDR3 coding sequence is TGTGCCAGCGGAGCGGGGAGCTCCTACAATGAGCAGTTCTTC. Its protein product is CASGAGSSYNEQFF.

Comments on this clonotype: This is likely a read error, given that the CDR3 carries no conserved phenylalanine or tryptophan at its end. The CDR3 DNA reads TGTGCCAGCTCCTCGGGGACAGGGGATCCCTCCTACAATGAGCAGTTCTCC. Translating gives CASSSGTGDPSYNEQFS. V is TRBV7-3 and J is TRBJ2-1; 10 bases are shared with TRBD1. Per the germline V gene, CDR1 is SGHTA and CDR2 is FQGTGA. V shed 8 bases, J shed 0 bases, and the junction held 10 bases outside the gene matches. CDR3 length equals 17 residues.

This clonotype was detected a few times. The chain is built from TRBV12-3 or TRBV12-4 and TRBJ1-5; TRBD1 agrees at 10 bases. With 3 bases clipped from V and 6 bases from J, the junction kept 8 bases outside the gene matches. The CDR3 length is 16 residues. The CDR3 region is CASSLERTGGGQPQHF. CDR3 DNA sequence: TGTGCCAGCAGTTTGGAGCGGACAGGGGGGGGTCAGCCCCAGCATTTT.

V gene TRBV29-1 combines with J gene TRBJ2-1; D is undetermined. Germline values: CDR1 SQVTM, CDR2 ANQGSEA. CDR3 length equals 12 residues. Trimming took 4 bases from V and 6 from J, leaving 10 bases between them. The CDR3 here is CSVVWRFNEQFF. CDR3 sequence (DNA): TGCAGCGTTGTCTGGCGGTTCAATGAGCAGTTCTTC.

This clonotype has more than one count but fewer than ten. V gene TRBV7-2 combines with J gene TRBJ2-7; D might be TRBD2 (6 bases). The CDR3 is made up of 15 amino acids. V lost 1 base, J lost 2 bases, and 12 bases lay in between. Germline values: CDR1 SGHTA, CDR2 FQGNSA. CDR3 bases: TGTGCCAGCAGCTTAGAGAGAGGGAGGCCCTACGAGCAGTACTTC. This encodes CASSLERGRPYEQYF.

This chain connects TRBV3-1 to TRBJ2-7, with TRBD2 matching over 9 bases. This CDR3 is 14 amino acids long. Per the germline V gene, CDR1 is LGHDT and CDR2 is YNNKEL (reference sequence). The junction had 10 bases not matched to a gene; V was cut back by 4 bases and J by 9 bases. CDR3 residues: CASSLSGTSFVQYF. CDR3 nucleotides: TGTGCCAGCAGCCTATCCGGGACTAGCTTTGTGCAGTACTTC.

This clonotype was detected many times. The chain couples TRBV28 to TRBJ2-1; 8 bases agree with TRBD2. V lost 5 bases and J lost 2; bases outside the gene matches: 5. This CDR3 comprises 15 residues. Germline V gives CDR1 MDHEN, CDR2 SYDVKM. In nucleotides, the CDR3 is TGTGCCAGCAGTACGAGCGGGGGTGCCTACAATGAGCAGTTCTTC. Translating it yields CASSTSGGAYNEQFF.

In this sample, this clonotype turned up many times. V gene TRBV12-3 or TRBV12-4 combines with J gene TRBJ2-2; D possibly corresponds to TRBD1 (6 bases). The CDR3 consists of 16 residues. Trimming left V 6 bases short and J 3 bases short, with 17 bases between. DNA for the CDR3: TGTGCCAGCAGGTCAACAGGGAGTTTATACACCGGGGAGCTGTTTTTT. Translation: CASRSTGSLYTGELFF.

The chain recombines TRBV27 with TRBJ2-6; D unresolved. Trimming left V 4 bases short and J 0 bases short, with 1 base between. Germline CDR1 MNHEY, CDR2 SMNVEV (reference sequence). There are 13 residues in the CDR3. The CDR3 DNA is TGTGCCAGCAGTTACTCTGGGGCCAACGTCCTGACTTTC. It codes for CASSYSGANVLTF.

This clonotype has ten or more counts. The gene calls are TRBV2 and TRBJ2-7; possible D gene TRBD2, 6 bases. V was trimmed by 0 bases and J by 3 bases, leaving 12 bases between them. The CDR3 covers 15 residues. From germline, CDR1 is SNHLY and CDR2 FYNNEI. CDR3 nucleotide sequence: TGTGCCAGCAGTGAAGCGGTGGGGGGATACTACGAGCAGTACTTC. It specifies CASSEAVGGYYEQYF. The variable domain in full, completed from reference TRBV2 and TRBJ2-7, reads EPEVTQTPSHQVTQMGQEVILRCVPISNHLYFYWYRQILGQKVEFLVSFYNNEISEKSEIFDDQFSVERPDGSNFTLKIRSTKLEDSAMYFCASSEAVGGYYEQYFGPGTRLTVT.